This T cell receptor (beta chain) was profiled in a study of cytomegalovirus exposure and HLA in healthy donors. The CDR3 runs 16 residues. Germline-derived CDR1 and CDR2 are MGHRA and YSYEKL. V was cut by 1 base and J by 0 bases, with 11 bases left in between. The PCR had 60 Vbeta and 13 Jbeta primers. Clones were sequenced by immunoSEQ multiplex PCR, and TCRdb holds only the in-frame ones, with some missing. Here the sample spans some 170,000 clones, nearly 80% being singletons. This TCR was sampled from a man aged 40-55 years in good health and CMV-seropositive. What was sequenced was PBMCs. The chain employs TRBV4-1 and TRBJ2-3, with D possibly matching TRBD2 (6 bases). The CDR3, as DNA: TGCGCCAGCAGCCAAGGTAGCGGATCCAGCACAGATACGCAGTATTTT. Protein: CASSQGSGSSTDTQYF.